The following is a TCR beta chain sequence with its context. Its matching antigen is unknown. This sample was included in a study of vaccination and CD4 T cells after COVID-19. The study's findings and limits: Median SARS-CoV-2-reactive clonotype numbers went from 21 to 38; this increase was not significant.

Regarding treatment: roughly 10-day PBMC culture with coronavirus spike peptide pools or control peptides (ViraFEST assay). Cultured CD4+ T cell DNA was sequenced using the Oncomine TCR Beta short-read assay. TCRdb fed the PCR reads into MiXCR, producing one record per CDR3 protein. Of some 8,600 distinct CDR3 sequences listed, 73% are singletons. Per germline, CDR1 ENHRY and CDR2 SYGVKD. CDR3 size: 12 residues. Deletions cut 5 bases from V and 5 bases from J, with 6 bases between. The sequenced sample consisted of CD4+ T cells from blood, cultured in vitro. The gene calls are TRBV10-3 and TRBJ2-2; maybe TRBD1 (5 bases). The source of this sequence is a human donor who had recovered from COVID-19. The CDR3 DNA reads TGTGCCATCAGTCCAGGGACCGGGGAGCTGTTTTTT. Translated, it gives CAISPGTGELFF.